One and the same sample provided the 32 T cell receptor beta chains below, sequenced in a study of blood T cell repertoires in COVID-19. TCRdb keeps only in-frame clones here, not all; method: immunoSEQ multiplex PCR. The sample holds around 130,000 clones, over 85% seen once. Sequencing was carried out using peripheral blood. The source is a man aged 50-60 years with active COVID-19.

The chain couples TRBV24-1 to TRBJ1-2, with TRBD1 matching 7 bases. Per the germline V gene, CDR1 is KGHDR and CDR2 is SFDVKD. The CDR3 has 16 amino acids. With 3 bases clipped from V and 0 bases from J, the junction kept 6 bases outside the gene matches. The CDR3 reads CATSDSDRDANYGYTF. CDR3 nucleotide sequence: TGTGCCACCAGTGATAGCGACAGGGACGCTAACTATGGCTACACCTTC.

The V and J genes are TRBV5-1 and TRBJ2-7, with TRBD2 as a possible D gene (5 bases). V lost 0 bases to trimming and J lost 5 bases, with 6 bases between them. The germline gives CDR1 SGHRS, CDR2 YFSETQ. The CDR3 runs to 12 residues. The CDR3 region has the DNA TGCGCCAGCAGCTTGGTGGGAGACGAGCAGTACTTC. This gives the protein CASSLVGDEQYF.

The chain recombines TRBV7-3 with TRBJ2-7; D remains unclear. Trimming removed 5 bases at V and 9 bases at J, with 8 bases between. Germline V gene sequence: CDR1 SGHTA, CDR2 FQGTGA. CDR3 length: 10 residues. The CDR3 spells CASSEEGQYF. The CDR3 bases are TGTGCCAGCAGCGAGGAAGGGCAGTACTTC.

The chain links TRBV19 to TRBJ1-5, with 7 bases aligning to TRBD1. The CDR3 has 15 amino acids. The germline V gene encodes CDR1 LNHDA and CDR2 SQIVND (reference sequence). The V segment lost 6 bases and the J segment 1 base; nucleotides outside the gene matches: 6. The CDR3 DNA sequence: TGTGCCAGTAGATTCGGGACAGAAAGCAATCAGCCCCAGCATTTT. Protein product: CASRFGTESNQPQHF.

The chain links TRBV6-5 to TRBJ2-3, with 8 bases that match TRBD1. With V trimmed by 6 bases and J by 4 bases, 6 bases remained unmatched. The CDR3 runs to 14 residues. CDR1 and CDR2 from the germline V gene are MNHEY and SVGAGI. The CDR3 DNA reads as TGTGCCAGCAGCCCCGGACAGGGCCCAGATACGCAGTATTTT. Its translation is CASSPGQGPDTQYF.

J is TRBJ2-3 and V is TRBV7-6, with D possibly being TRBD1 (6 bases). Trimming removed 5 bases at V and 5 bases at J, with 17 bases between. Germline V gene data show CDR1 as SGHVS and CDR2 as FNYEAQ. CDR3 length: 15 amino acids. CDR3 nucleotides: TGTGCCAGCAGCCCCCCAGGGACAAAAGAAGATACGCAGTATTTT. It codes for CASSPPGTKEDTQYF. The whole variable domain, remainder taken from reference TRBV7-6 and TRBJ2-3, is GAGVSQSPRYKVTKRGQDVALRCDPISGHVSLYWYRQALGQGPEFLTYFNYEAQQDKSGLPNDRFSAERPEGSISTLTIQRTEQRDSAMYRCASSPPGTKEDTQYFGPGTRLTVL.

The rearrangement links TRBV6-5 to TRBJ2-1; TRBD1 agrees at 12 bases. V trimming: 2 bases; J trimming: 9 bases; junction bases outside the gene matches: 2. Germline lookup yields CDR1 MNHEY and CDR2 SVGAGI. The CDR3 is made up of 14 amino acids. CDR3 in amino acids: CASSYTGQGAEQFF. The CDR3 DNA is TGTGCCAGCAGTTACACGGGACAGGGGGCTGAGCAGTTCTTC.

CDR3 sequence reads: CASSVAPGETQYF. The CDR3 nucleotides read TGTGCCAGCAGCGTAGCCCCGGGAGAGACCCAGTACTTC. The J gene is TRBJ2-5, the V gene TRBV9; D unclear. This CDR3 contains 13 residues. Trimming removed 0 bases at V and 4 bases at J, with 7 bases between. Germline loops: CDR1 SGDLS, CDR2 YYNGEE.

CDR3 nucleotides: TGTGCCACCAGCCAGGACAGGGGCGGCTTAGAAGGCTACACCTTC. This gives the protein CATSQDRGGLEGYTF. This rearrangement joins TRBV24-1 to TRBJ1-2, with 9 bases lining up with TRBD1. Germline V gene sequence: CDR1 KGHDR, CDR2 SFDVKD. With V trimmed by 7 bases and J by 8 bases, 13 bases remained unmatched. This CDR3 comprises 15 residues.

This clone was recorded a few times. The V call is TRBV11-2, the J call TRBJ2-3; possibly TRBD1 for D (6 bases). CDR3 length: 15 residues. Germline V gene lookup returns CDR1 SGHAT and CDR2 FQNNGV. Trimming took off 1 base at V and 2 bases at J, with 10 bases between the two ends. The CDR3 protein is CASSLGGPNTDTQYF. In DNA form, the CDR3 reads TGTGCCAGCAGCTTAGGGGGGCCGAACACAGATACGCAGTATTTT.

V is TRBV30 and J is TRBJ2-5, with D unresolved. V was clipped by 7 bases and J by 5 bases, with 20 bases between them. This CDR3 is built from 14 residues. Per germline, CDR1 GTSNPN and CDR2 SVGIG (reference sequence). DNA of the CDR3: TGTGCCTCCACTGGAGTGTACGGTGGGGAGACCCAGTACTTC. Protein sequence: CASTGVYGGETQYF.

This chain joins TRBV7-6 and TRBJ2-3; a possible D gene is TRBD1 (5 bases). V lost 2 bases and J lost 5, with 14 bases in between. Per germline, CDR1 SGHVS and CDR2 FNYEAQ. This CDR3 is 15 amino acids long. CDR3 DNA: TGTGCCAGCAGCTTATCAGGGAAGGTCGGAGATACGCAGTATTTT. Protein sequence: CASSLSGKVGDTQYF.

The chain is built from TRBV9 and TRBJ1-1; D perhaps matches TRBD1 (5 bases). Germline lookup yields CDR1 SGDLS and CDR2 YYNGEE. Trimming pared 3 bases from V and 3 bases from J, leaving 18 bases between. The CDR3 consists of 16 residues. CDR3: CASSAGGRGRYTEAFF. The CDR3 nucleotides read TGTGCCAGCAGCGCGGGTGGGCGGGGACGGTACACTGAAGCTTTCTTT.

This rearrangement joins TRBV10-1 to TRBJ2-2; 10 bases are a match to TRBD2. The CDR3 consists of 14 residues. Germline trimming cut 3 bases from V and 6 bases from J; bases unmatched to any gene: 1. The germline CDR1 and CDR2 sequences are WNHNN and SYGVQD (reference sequence). For the CDR3, the DNA is TGCGCCAGCAGTGATGGGACTAGCGCCGGGGAGCTGTTTTTT. The encoded protein is CASSDGTSAGELFF.

The gene calls are TRBV25-1 and TRBJ1-6, with a weak D call TRBD1 (5 bases). The CDR3 runs to 12 residues. The germline V gene has CDR1 MGHDK and CDR2 SYGVNS. V lost 8 bases to trimming and J lost 9 bases, with 11 bases between them. CDR3 in DNA: TGTGCCAGCCGGTCGGGGGGTTCACCCCTCCACTTT. Encoded protein: CASRSGGSPLHF.

The CDR3 protein is CASSLAATSGGEQFF. The DNA of the CDR3 is TGTGCCAGCAGCTTAGCTGCGACTAGCGGGGGTGAGCAGTTCTTC. The chain has TRBV11-3 and TRBJ2-1, with 12 bases matching TRBD2. This CDR3 has 15 residues. The germline CDR1 and CDR2 sequences are SGHNT and YENEEA. V dropped 1 base and J dropped 9; count of bases not matched to a gene: 4.

The chain joins TRBV4-1 to TRBJ2-7, with TRBD2 as a possible D gene (6 bases). Germline V gene sequence: CDR1 MGHRA, CDR2 YSYEKL. This CDR3 comprises 14 residues. V lost 1 base to trimming and J lost 3 bases, with 10 bases between them. The DNA of the CDR3 is TGCGCCAGCAGCCAAGTTTCTAGCGACTACGAGCAGTACTTC. Amino acids: CASSQVSSDYEQYF.

This chain connects TRBV11-2 to TRBJ2-5; perhaps TRBD1 as D (6 bases). Trimming pared 6 bases from V and 1 base from J, leaving 9 bases between. The CDR3 consists of 13 residues. Per the germline V gene, CDR1 is SGHAT and CDR2 is FQNNGV. CDR3 in DNA: TGTGCCAGCAGGCGGACAGCCCAAGAGACCCAGTACTTC. It encodes CASRRTAQETQYF.

J is TRBJ2-3 and V is TRBV29-1; 9 nucleotides agree with TRBD2. Germline lookup yields CDR1 SQVTM and CDR2 ANQGSEA. The CDR3 consists of 15 residues. The junction had 2 bases not matched to a gene; V was cut back by 1 base and J by 0 bases. CDR3 in amino acids: CSVEVAGVSTDTQYF. As DNA, the CDR3 is TGCAGCGTTGAAGTAGCGGGAGTTAGCACAGATACGCAGTATTTT.

The rearrangement links TRBV6-5 to TRBJ1-2; TRBD1 is a possible D gene (5 bases). Looked up from germline, CDR1 is MNHEY and CDR2 is SVGAGI. Trimming shortened V by 0 bases and J by 5 bases, and 16 bases separated the two germline ends. This CDR3 has 16 amino acids. Written as DNA, the CDR3 is TGTGCCAGCAGTTACTCGTCTAGGGGTGCAGAGTATGGCTACACCTTC. It specifies CASSYSSRGAEYGYTF.

V gene TRBV7-2 combines with J gene TRBJ2-1, with 7 bases that match TRBD2. Germline CDR1 is SGHTA and CDR2 is FQGNSA. The CDR3 covers 17 residues. With V trimmed by 5 bases and J by 4 bases, 14 bases remained unmatched. The CDR3 loop is CASSPLTSDLLYNEQFF. As DNA, the CDR3 is TGTGCCAGCAGCCCTCTAACTAGCGACCTCTTATACAATGAGCAGTTCTTC.

J is TRBJ2-4 and V is TRBV19, with 7 bases aligning to TRBD1. The CDR3 contains 15 residues. V shed 10 bases and J 5 bases; nucleotides not matched to a gene: 14. The V gene's germline CDR1 is LNHDA and CDR2 SQIVND (reference sequence). CDR3: CATQEDRVNQNIQYF. CDR3 nucleotide sequence: TGTGCCACACAAGAAGACAGGGTCAATCAAAACATTCAGTACTTC.

The chain employs TRBV5-6 and TRBJ1-1; no reliable D call. Germline CDR1 SGHDT, CDR2 YYEEEE. CDR3 length equals 12 residues. Trimming cost V 7 bases and J 3 bases, with 10 bases left between them. The DNA for the CDR3 is TGTGCCAGCGGTCAAGGAGACACTGAAGCTTTCTTT. Its protein product is CASGQGDTEAFF.

This clone was recorded a few times. This sequence joins TRBV6-6 and TRBJ2-7; D call uncertain. The CDR3 runs 15 residues. The germline gives CDR1 MNHNY, CDR2 SVGAGI (reference sequence). V was pared by 0 bases and J by 0 bases, with 9 bases between. The CDR3 sequence: CASSYSDTDSYEQYF. Written as DNA, the CDR3 is TGTGCCAGCAGTTACTCTGACACAGACTCCTACGAGCAGTACTTC.

J is TRBJ2-3 and V is TRBV4-1; TRBD1 matches at 7 bases. The CDR3 length is 17 residues. V shed 4 bases and J 0 bases; nucleotides not matched to a gene: 10. Germline V CDR1 and CDR2: MGHRA, YSYEKL. The CDR3 is CASSRRVWGQSTDTQYF. CDR3 DNA: TGCGCCAGCAGCCGCCGAGTGTGGGGACAGAGCACAGATACGCAGTATTTT.

In its sample, this clone was seen a few times. V usage is TRBV9 and J usage is TRBJ2-2; D gene uncertain. CDR1 SGDLS and CDR2 YYNGEE come from the germline V gene. CDR3 length: 14 residues. Trimming stripped 0 bases from V and 1 base from J, with 4 bases between. Written as DNA, the CDR3 is TGTGCCAGCAGCGTAGTCGGGAACACCGGGGAGCTGTTTTTT. Translating it yields CASSVVGNTGELFF.

This rearrangement joins TRBV19 to TRBJ2-1; 12 nucleotides agree with TRBD2. V gave up 5 bases and J gave up 6 bases; unmatched junction bases: 2. The CDR3 has 14 amino acids. Germline V lookup: CDR1 LNHDA, CDR2 SQIVND (reference sequence). CDR3 sequence: CASSLLAGGNEQFF. The CDR3 bases are TGTGCCAGTAGTTTACTAGCGGGAGGCAATGAGCAGTTCTTC.

This rearrangement joins TRBV11-2 to TRBJ1-2, with TRBD1 matching 7 bases. Losses at the gene ends were 1 base for V and 8 bases for J; bases not matched to a gene: 7. There are 14 residues in the CDR3. Per the germline V gene, CDR1 is SGHAT and CDR2 is FQNNGV. The CDR3: CASSLGDRVGGYTF. CDR3 nucleotides: TGTGCCAGCAGCTTAGGTGACAGGGTGGGGGGCTACACCTTC. Drawing the rest from reference TRBV11-2 and TRBJ1-2, the complete variable domain is EAGVAQSPRYKIIEKRQSVAFWCNPISGHATLYWYQQILGQGPKLLIQFQNNGVVDDSQLPKDRFSAERLKGVDSTLKIQPAKLEDSAVYLCASSLGDRVGGYTFGSGTRLTVV.

The table lists this clone with a count of one. The chain uses TRBV30 and TRBJ1-1, with D possibly TRBD1 on 6 matching bases. Deletions cut 8 bases from V and 1 base from J, with 14 bases between. The CDR3 has 13 residues. In germline, CDR1 is GTSNPN, CDR2 SVGIG (reference sequence). The CDR3 coding sequence is TGTGCCAGTGCACAGGGATGGAACACTGAAGCTTTCTTT. Its protein product is CASAQGWNTEAFF.

The chain joins TRBV5-4 to TRBJ1-5, with TRBD1 identical over 11 bases. CDR3 size: 16 residues. CDR1 is SGHNT, CDR2 YYREEE, per germline (reference sequence). V lost 4 bases to trimming and J lost 7 bases; unmatched junction nucleotides: 10. Written as DNA, the CDR3 is TGTGCCAGCAGCCACGGCGGACAGGGGGCAGGCCAGCCCCAGCATTTT. It specifies CASSHGGQGAGQPQHF.

The J gene is TRBJ1-6, the V gene TRBV5-6; the match to TRBD1 covers 8 bases. Germline loops: CDR1 SGHDT, CDR2 YYEEEE. This CDR3 has 16 amino acids. The ends lost 3 bases at V and 2 bases at J; junction bases unmatched: 4. The CDR3 DNA sequence: TGTGCCAGCAGCTACAGGGGGAACGCCTATAATTCACCCCTCCACTTT. Amino acid sequence: CASSYRGNAYNSPLHF. Filled out from reference TRBV5-6 and TRBJ1-6, the complete variable domain reads DAGVTQSPTHLIKTRGQQVTLRCSPKSGHDTVSWYQQALGQGPQFIFQYYEEEERQRGNFPDRFSGHQFPNYSSELNVNALLLGDSALYLCASSYRGNAYNSPLHFGNGTRLTVT.

The rearrangement uses TRBV6-6 and TRBJ1-4; D ambiguous. The ends were cut back, 5 bases at V and 8 bases at J, with 9 bases in the middle. The CDR3 runs 12 residues. The germline V gene encodes CDR1 MNHNY and CDR2 SVGAGI (reference sequence). The CDR3 DNA follows: TGTGCCAGCAGTCAGACAACCGAAAAACTGTTTTTT. It specifies CASSQTTEKLFF.